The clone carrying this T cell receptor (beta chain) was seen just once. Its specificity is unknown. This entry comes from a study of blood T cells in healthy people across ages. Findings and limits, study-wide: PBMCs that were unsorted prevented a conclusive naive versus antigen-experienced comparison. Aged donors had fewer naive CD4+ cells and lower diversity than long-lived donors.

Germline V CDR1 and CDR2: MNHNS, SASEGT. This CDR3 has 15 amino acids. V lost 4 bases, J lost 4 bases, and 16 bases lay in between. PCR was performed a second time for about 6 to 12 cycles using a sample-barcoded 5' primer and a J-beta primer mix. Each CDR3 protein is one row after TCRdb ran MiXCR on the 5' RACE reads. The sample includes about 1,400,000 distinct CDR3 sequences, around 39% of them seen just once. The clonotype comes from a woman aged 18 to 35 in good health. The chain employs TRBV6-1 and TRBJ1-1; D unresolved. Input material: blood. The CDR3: CASSVGGSGITEAFF. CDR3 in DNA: TGTGCCAGCAGTGTCGGAGGGTCCGGTATCACTGAAGCTTTCTTT.